This entry describes one TCR beta chain. The antigen is undetermined. Trimming left V 6 bases short and J 8 bases short, with 15 bases between. CDR1 and CDR2 from the germline V gene are MDHEN and SYDVKM. The CDR3 runs to 13 residues. The repertoire was sequenced with immunoSEQ multiplex PCR; TCRdb's copy has only in-frame clones and lacks some. The sample includes some 150,000 clones, 90% to 95% of them seen just once. This sample is part of a study of T cell responses to AZD1222 COVID-19 vaccine. General study points: Baseline serology detected seropositivity in only six AZD1222 recipients.

The chain joins TRBV28 to TRBJ2-3, with D unresolved. This specimen was peripheral blood, taken on day 0 of AZD1222 vaccination. The TCR was taken from an adult in good health. CDR3 coding DNA: TGTGCCAGCAGCCCCTTAGGTACTGGTACGCAGTATTTT. The encoded protein is CASSPLGTGTQYF.